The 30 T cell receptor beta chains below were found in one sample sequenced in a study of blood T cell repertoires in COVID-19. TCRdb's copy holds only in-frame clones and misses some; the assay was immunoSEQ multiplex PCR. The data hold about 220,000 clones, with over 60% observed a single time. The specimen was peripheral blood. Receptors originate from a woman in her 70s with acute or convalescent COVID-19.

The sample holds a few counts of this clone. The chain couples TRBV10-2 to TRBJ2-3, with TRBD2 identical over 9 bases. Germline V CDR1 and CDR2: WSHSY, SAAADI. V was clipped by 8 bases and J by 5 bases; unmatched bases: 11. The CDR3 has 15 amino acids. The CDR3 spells CASSRGRGGEDTQYF. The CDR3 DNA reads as TGCGCCAGCTCTCGGGGGCGGGGGGGCGAAGATACGCAGTATTTT.

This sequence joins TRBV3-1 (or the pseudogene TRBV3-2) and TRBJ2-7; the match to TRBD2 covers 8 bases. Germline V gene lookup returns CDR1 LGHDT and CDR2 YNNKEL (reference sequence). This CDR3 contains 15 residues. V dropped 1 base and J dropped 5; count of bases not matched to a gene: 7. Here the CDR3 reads CASSQAGGGVDEQYF. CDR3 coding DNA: TGTGCCAGCAGCCAAGCCGGGGGGGGCGTCGACGAGCAGTACTTC.

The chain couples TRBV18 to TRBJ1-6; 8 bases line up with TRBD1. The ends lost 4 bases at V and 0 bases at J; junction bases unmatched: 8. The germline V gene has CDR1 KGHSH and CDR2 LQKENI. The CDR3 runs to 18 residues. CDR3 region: CASSRQGQASSYNSPLHF. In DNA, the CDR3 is TGTGCCAGCTCACGGCAGGGACAGGCGAGCTCCTATAATTCACCCCTCCACTTT.

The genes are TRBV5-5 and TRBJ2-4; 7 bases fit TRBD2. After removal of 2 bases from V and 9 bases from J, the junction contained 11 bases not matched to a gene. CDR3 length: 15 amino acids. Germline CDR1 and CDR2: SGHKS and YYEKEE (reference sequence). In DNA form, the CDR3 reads TGTGCCAGCAGCTTCGGGCAGCGGGGCGTGACCATTCAGTACTTC. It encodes CASSFGQRGVTIQYF.

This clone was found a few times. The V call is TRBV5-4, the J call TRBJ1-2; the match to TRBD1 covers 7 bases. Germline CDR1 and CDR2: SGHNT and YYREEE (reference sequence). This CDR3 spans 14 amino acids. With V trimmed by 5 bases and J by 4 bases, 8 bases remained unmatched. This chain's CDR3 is CASSLTGFGYGYTF. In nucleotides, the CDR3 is TGTGCCAGCAGTTTGACAGGGTTCGGCTATGGCTACACCTTC.

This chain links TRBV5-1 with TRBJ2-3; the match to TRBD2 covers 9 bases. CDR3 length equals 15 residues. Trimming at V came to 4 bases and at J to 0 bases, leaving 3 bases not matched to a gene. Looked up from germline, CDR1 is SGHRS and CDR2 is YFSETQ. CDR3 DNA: TGCGCCAGCAGCGTAGCGGGGGCAAGCACAGATACGCAGTATTTT. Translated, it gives CASSVAGASTDTQYF.

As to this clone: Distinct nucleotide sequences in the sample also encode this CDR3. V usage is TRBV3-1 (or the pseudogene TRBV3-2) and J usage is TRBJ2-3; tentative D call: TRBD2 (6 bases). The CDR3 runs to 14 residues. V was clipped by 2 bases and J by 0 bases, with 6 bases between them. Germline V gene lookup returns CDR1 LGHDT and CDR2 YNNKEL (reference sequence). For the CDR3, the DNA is TGTGCCAGCAGCCAAAGCGGGAGCACAGATACGCAGTATTTT. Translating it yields CASSQSGSTDTQYF.

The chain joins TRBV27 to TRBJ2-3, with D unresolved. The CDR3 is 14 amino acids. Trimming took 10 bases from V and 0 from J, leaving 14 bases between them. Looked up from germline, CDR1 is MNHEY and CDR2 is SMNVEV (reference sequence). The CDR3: CATAVLSSTDTQYF. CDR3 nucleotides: TGTGCCACCGCGGTCCTATCAAGCACAGATACGCAGTATTTT.

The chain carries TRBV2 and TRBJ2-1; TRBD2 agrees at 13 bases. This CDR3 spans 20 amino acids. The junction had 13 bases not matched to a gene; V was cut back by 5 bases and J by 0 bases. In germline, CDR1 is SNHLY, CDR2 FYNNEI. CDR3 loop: CASSQTRLAGGLRSYNEQFF. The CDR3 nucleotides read TGTGCCAGCAGTCAAACAAGACTAGCGGGGGGTCTCCGCTCCTACAATGAGCAGTTCTTC.

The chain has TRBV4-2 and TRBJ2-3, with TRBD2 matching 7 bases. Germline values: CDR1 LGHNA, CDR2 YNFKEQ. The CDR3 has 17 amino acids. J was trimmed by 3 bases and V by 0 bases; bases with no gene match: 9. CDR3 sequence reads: CASSQDWGGVRTDTQYF. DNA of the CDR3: TGTGCCAGCAGCCAAGATTGGGGGGGGGTGCGGACAGATACGCAGTATTTT.

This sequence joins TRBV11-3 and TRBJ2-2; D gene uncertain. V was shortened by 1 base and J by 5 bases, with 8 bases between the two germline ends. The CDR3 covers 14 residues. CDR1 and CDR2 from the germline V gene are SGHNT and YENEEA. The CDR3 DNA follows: TGTGCCAGCAGCTTAGCTCAGGAAACCGGGGAGCTGTTTTTT. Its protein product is CASSLAQETGELFF.

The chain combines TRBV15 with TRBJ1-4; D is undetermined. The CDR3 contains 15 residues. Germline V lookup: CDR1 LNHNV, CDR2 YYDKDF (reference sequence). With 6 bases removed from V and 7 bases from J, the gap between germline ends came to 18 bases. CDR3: CATSRGGQTLEKLFF. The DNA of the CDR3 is TGTGCCACCAGTCGAGGCGGGCAAACGCTTGAAAAACTGTTTTTT.

The CDR3 here is CASSQDWRGGREQYF. The CDR3 nucleotides read TGCGCCAGCAGCCAAGATTGGCGGGGGGGCCGCGAGCAGTACTTC. V and J are TRBV4-3 and TRBJ2-7; 9 nucleotides line up with TRBD2. The germline gives CDR1 LGHNA, CDR2 YSLEER. CDR3 length: 15 amino acids. The ends lost 0 bases at V and 6 bases at J; junction bases unmatched: 6.

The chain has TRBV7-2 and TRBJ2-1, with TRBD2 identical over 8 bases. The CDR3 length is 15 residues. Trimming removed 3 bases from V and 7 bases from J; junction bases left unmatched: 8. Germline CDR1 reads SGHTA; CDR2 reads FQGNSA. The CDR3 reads CASSLGRGVINEQFF. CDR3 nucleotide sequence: TGTGCCAGCAGCTTGGGGCGGGGGGTAATAAATGAGCAGTTCTTC.

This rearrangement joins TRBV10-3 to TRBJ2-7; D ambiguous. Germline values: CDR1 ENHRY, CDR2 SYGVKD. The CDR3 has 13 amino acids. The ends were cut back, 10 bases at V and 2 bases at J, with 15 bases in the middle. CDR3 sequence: CATRPVGPYEQYF. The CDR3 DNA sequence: TGTGCCACCCGACCGGTGGGCCCCTACGAGCAGTACTTC.

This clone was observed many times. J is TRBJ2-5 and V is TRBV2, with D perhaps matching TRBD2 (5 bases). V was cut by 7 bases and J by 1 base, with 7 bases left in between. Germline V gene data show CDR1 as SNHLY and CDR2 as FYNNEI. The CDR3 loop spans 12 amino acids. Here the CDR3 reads CASTLAQETQYF. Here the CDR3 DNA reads TGTGCCAGCACGCTAGCCCAAGAGACCCAGTACTTC.

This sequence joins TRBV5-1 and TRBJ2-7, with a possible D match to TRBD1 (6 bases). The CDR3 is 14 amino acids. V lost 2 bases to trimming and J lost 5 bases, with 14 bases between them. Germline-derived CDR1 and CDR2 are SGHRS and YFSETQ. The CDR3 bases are TGCGCCAGCAGCTTAGGACAGTCTGTGGACGAGCAGTACTTC. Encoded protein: CASSLGQSVDEQYF.

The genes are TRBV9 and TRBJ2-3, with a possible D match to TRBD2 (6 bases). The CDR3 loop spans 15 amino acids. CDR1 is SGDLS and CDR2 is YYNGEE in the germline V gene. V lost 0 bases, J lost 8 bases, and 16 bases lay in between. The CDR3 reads CASSVAQTRGSTQYF. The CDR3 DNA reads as TGTGCCAGCAGCGTAGCCCAGACTAGAGGTAGTACGCAGTATTTT.

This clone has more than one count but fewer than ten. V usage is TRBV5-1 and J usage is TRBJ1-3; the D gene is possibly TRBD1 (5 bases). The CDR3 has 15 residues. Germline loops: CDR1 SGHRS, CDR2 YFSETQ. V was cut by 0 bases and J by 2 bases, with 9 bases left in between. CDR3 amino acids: CASSLDPGTGNTIYF. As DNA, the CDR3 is TGCGCCAGCAGCTTGGATCCAGGGACTGGAAACACCATATATTTT.

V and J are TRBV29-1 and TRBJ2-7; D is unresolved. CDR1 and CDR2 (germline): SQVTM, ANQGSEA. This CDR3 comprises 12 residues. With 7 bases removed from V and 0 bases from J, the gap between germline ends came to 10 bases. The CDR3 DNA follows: TGCAGCGCCGGGTCCAGCTCCTACGAGCAGTACTTC. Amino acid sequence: CSAGSSSYEQYF.

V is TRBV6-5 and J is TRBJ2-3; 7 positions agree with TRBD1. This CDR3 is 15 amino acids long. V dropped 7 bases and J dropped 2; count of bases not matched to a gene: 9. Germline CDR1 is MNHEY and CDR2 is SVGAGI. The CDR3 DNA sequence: TGTGCCAGCACGAGAACAGGGGATAACACAGATACGCAGTATTTT. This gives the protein CASTRTGDNTDTQYF.

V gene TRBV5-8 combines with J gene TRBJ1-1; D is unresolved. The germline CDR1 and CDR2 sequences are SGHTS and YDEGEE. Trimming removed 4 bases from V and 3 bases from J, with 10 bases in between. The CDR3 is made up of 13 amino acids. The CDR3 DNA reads TGTGCCAGCAGCCCCCCCACGGACACTGAAGCTTTCTTT. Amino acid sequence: CASSPPTDTEAFF.

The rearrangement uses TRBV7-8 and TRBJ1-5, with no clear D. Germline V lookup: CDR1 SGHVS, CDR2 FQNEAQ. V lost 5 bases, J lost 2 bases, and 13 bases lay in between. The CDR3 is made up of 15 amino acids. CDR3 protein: CASSPWWAGNQPQHF. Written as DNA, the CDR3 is TGTGCCAGCAGCCCTTGGTGGGCCGGCAATCAGCCCCAGCATTTT.

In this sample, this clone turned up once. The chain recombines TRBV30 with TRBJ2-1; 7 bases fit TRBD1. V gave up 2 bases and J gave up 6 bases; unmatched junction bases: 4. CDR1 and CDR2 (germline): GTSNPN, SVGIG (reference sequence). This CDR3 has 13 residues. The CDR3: CAWSTTGSNEQFF. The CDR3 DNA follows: TGTGCCTGGAGTACGACAGGGTCCAATGAGCAGTTCTTC. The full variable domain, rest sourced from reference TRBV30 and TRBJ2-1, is SQTIHQWPATLVQPVGSPLSLECTVEGTSNPNLYWYRQAAGRGLQLLFYSVGIGQISSEVPQNLSASRPQDRQFILSSKKLLLSDSGFYLCAWSTTGSNEQFFGPGTRLTVL.

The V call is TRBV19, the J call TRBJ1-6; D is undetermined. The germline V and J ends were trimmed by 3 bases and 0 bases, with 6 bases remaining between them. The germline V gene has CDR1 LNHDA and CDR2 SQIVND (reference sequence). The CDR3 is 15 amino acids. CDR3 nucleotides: TGTGCCAGTAGTATCGCGAACTCCTATAATTCACCCCTCCACTTT. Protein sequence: CASSIANSYNSPLHF.

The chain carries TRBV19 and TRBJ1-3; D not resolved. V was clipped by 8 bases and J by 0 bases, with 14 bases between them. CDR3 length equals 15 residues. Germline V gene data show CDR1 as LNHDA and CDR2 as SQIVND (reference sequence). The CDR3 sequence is CASFESGSSGNTIYF. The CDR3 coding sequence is TGTGCCAGTTTCGAGTCCGGGTCCTCTGGAAACACCATATATTTT.

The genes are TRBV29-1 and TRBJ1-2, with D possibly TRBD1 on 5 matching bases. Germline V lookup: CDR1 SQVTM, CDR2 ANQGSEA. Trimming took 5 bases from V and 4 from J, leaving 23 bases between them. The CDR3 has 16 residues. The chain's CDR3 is CSVPNKGTGLSYGYTF. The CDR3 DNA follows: TGCAGCGTTCCAAACAAAGGGACCGGACTAAGCTATGGCTACACCTTC.

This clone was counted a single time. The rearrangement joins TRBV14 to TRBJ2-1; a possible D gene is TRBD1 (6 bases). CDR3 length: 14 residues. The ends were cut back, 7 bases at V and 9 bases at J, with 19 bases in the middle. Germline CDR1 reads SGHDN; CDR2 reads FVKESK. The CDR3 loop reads CASTRQVGAGEQFF. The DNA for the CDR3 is TGTGCCAGCACCCGTCAGGTGGGGGCGGGTGAGCAGTTCTTC.

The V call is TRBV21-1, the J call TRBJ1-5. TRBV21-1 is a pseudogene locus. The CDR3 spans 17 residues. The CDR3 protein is CASSKAEASTPNQPQHF. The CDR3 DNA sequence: TGTGCCAGCAGCAAAGCTGAGGCCTCGACCCCTAATCAGCCCCAGCATTTT.

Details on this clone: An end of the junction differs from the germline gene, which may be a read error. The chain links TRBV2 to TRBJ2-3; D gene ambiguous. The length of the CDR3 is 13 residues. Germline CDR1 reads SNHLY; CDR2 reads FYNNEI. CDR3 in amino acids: CASSEIHTATQYF. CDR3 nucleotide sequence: TGTGCCAGCAGTGAAATTCATACAGCTACGCAGTATTTT. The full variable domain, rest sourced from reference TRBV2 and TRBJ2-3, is EPEVTQTPSHQVTQMGQEVILRCVPISNHLYFYWYRQILGQKVEFLVSFYNNEISEKSEIFDDQFSVERPDGSNFTLKIRSTKLEDSAMYFCASSEIHTATQYFGPGTRLTVL.